This entry describes one T cell receptor (beta chain). Antigen: not known. This sample is drawn from a study of beta chain features in type 1 diabetes. Study-level results: Whether TCRB rearrangement is influenced by HLA type was left unresolved in this analysis.

Isolated RNA was reverse transcribed in full, so expressed TCRB transcripts were sequenced. Repertoires were generated with immunoSEQ multiplex PCR, while TCRdb's copy carries only in-frame clones and drops some. The table records roughly 150,000 clones, about 7.3% of them present only once. Germline V gene lookup returns CDR1 SNHLY and CDR2 FYNNEI. Trimming shortened V by 5 bases and J by 3 bases, and 2 bases separated the two germline ends. The CDR3 is 10 amino acids. V is TRBV2 and J is TRBJ2-7; no reliable D call. The receptor's source is a man aged 18 to 35 in good health. The sequenced sample consisted of central memory CD4+ T cells from blood. This CDR3 reads CASSHYEQYF. DNA of the CDR3: TGTGCCAGCAGTCACTACGAGCAGTACTTC.